The 5 T cell receptor beta chains presented below share a single source sample, sequenced in a study of long-term antiretroviral therapy in people with HIV. Investigators performed immunoSEQ version v3.0 at survey level. Profiling relied on immunoSEQ multiplex PCR, and the TCRdb table lists in-frame clones only, not all of them. Of roughly 17,000 clones in the sample, about 81% are singletons; the top ten hold around 8.2%. Source: unsorted PBMCs, taken 0.3 years after starting antiretroviral therapy. All receptors derive from a man aged 18 to 30 with HIV.

The table lists this clone with a count of one. V usage is TRBV6-5 and J usage is TRBJ2-1; 7 positions match TRBD2. The CDR3 runs to 14 residues. Looked up from germline, CDR1 is MNHEY and CDR2 is SVGAGI. With 2 bases clipped from V and 9 bases from J, the junction kept 7 bases outside the gene matches. The CDR3 region has the DNA TGTGCCAGCAGTTACATCGGGGGGAGGAGTGAGCAGTTCTTC. This encodes CASSYIGGRSEQFF.

The rearrangement uses TRBV2 and TRBJ2-5, with D perhaps matching TRBD1 (5 bases). Germline-derived CDR1 and CDR2 are SNHLY and FYNNEI. V was cut by 5 bases and J by 6 bases, with 10 bases left in between. The CDR3 is 12 residues long. CDR3 in amino acids: CASSFDRQTQYF. CDR3 coding DNA: TGTGCCAGCAGTTTCGACAGACAGACCCAGTACTTC.

This chain joins TRBV19 and TRBJ1-2; 7 nucleotides align to TRBD1. Trimming cost V 5 bases and J 6 bases; bases outside gene matches: 15. Germline CDR1 and CDR2: LNHDA and SQIVND (reference sequence). The CDR3 covers 16 residues. CDR3 nucleotide sequence: TGTGCCAGTAGTTTTAGGACAGGAGGCCATCCAGATGGCTACACCTTC. Amino acids: CASSFRTGGHPDGYTF.

V and J are TRBV6-1 and TRBJ2-1; D is unclear. Germline V gene sequence: CDR1 MNHNS, CDR2 SASEGT. Between the trimmed V and J ends, which lost 8 bases and 10 bases, there was a span of 18 bases. This CDR3 comprises 13 residues. CDR3 nucleotides: TGTGCCAGCGTCCCCGAGGTTGGAATGGAGCAGTTCTTC. Its protein product is CASVPEVGMEQFF.

V and J are TRBV15 and TRBJ2-3, with TRBD2 identical over 7 bases. Unmatched junction bases numbered 0, after V lost 0 bases and J lost 0 bases. Per the germline V gene, CDR1 is LNHNV and CDR2 is YYDKDF (reference sequence). This CDR3 is built from 15 residues. The CDR3 nucleotides read TGTGCCACCAGCAGAGAGCGGGGGAGCACAGATACGCAGTATTTT. It specifies CATSRERGSTDTQYF.